This TCR beta chain was recorded in a study of OX40 agonist ivuxolimab in advanced cancers. Germline V gene lookup returns CDR1 SEHNR and CDR2 FQNEAQ (reference sequence). The CDR3 covers 15 residues. V was pared by 5 bases and J by 0 bases, with 6 bases of the junction left unmatched. The method was immunoSEQ multiplex PCR; TCRdb's version includes in-frame clones alone and lacks a portion of them. The data show approximately 66,000 clones, with about 85% seen just once and about 0.83% held by the top ten. This clone was counted between two and nine times. Its antigen is unknown. Study outcomes and limitations: People who partly responded at 0.1-3.0 mg/kg had some of the least clonal expansion seen. Researchers report that CD8+ T cells had, on average, more expanded clones than CD4+.

The chain recombines TRBV7-9 with TRBJ1-1; TRBD1 agrees at 7 bases. This sample comprised CD4+ or CD8+ T cells sorted from blood, obtained in a trial of the OX40 agonist ivuxolimab. This receptor was taken from an adult with an advanced solid tumor such as melanoma, head and neck, liver or kidney cancer. For the CDR3, the DNA is TGTGCCAGCAGCCCTAGGGGACAGTTGAACACTGAAGCTTTCTTT. This translates into CASSPRGQLNTEAFF.